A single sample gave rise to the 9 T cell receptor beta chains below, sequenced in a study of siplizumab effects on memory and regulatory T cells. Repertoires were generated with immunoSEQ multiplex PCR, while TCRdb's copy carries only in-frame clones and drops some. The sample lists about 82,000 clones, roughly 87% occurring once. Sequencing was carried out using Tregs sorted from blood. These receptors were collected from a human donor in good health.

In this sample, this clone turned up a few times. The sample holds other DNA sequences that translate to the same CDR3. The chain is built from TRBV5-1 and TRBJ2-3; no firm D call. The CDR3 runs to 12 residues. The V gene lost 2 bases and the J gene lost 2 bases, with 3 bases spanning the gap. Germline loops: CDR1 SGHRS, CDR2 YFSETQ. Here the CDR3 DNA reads TGCGCCAGCAGCTTATTCACAGATACGCAGTATTTT. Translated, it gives CASSLFTDTQYF. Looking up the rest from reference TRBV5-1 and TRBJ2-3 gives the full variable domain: KAGVTQTPRYLIKTRGQQVTLSCSPISGHRSVSWYQQTPGQGLQFLFEYFSETQRNKGNFPGRFSGRQFSNSRSEMNVSTLELGDSALYLCASSLFTDTQYFGPGTRLTVL.

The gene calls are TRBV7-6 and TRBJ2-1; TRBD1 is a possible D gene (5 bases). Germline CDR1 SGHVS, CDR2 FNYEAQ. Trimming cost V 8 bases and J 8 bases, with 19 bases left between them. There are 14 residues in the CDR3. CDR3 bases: TGTGCCAGCCCTAAGGGCAGGGTACGCGATGAGCAGTTCTTC. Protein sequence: CASPKGRVRDEQFF.

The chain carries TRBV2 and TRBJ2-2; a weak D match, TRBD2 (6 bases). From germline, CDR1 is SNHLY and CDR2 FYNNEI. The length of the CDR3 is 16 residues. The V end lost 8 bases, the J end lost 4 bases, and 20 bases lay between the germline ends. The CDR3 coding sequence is TGTGCCAGCCTTCCTCGCCGGGACTTGGGCACCGGGGAGCTGTTTTTT. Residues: CASLPRRDLGTGELFF.

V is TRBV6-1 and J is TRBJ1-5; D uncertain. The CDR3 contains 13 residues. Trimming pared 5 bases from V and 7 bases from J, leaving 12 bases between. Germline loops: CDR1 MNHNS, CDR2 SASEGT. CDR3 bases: TGTGCCAGCAGTCCCCGTACGGAGCAGCCCCAGCATTTT. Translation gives CASSPRTEQPQHF.

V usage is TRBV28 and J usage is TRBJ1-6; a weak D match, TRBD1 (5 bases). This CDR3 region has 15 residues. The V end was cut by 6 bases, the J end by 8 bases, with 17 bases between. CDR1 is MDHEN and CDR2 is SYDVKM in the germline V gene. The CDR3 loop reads CASRKAGQGHSPLHF. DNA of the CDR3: TGTGCCAGCAGGAAAGCGGGGCAGGGTCATTCACCCCTCCACTTT.

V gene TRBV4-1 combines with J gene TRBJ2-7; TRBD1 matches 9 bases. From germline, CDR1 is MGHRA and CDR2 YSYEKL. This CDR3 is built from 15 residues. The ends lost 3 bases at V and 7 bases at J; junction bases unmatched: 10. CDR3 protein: CASSHDRDRAGEQYF. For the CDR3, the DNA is TGCGCCAGCAGCCACGATAGGGACAGGGCGGGGGAGCAGTACTTC.

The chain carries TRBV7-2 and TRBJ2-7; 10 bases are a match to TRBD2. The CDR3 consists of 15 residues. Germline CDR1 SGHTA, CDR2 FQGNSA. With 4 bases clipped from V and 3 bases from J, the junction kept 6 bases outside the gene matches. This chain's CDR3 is CASSYLAGANYEQYF. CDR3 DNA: TGTGCCAGCAGCTATCTAGCGGGAGCCAACTACGAGCAGTACTTC.

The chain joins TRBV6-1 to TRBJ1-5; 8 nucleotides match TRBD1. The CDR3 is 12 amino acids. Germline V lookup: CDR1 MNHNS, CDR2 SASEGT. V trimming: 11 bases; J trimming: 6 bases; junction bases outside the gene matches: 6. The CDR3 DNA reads TGTGCCGGGGGACAGGAGATTCAGCCCCAGCATTTT. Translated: CAGGQEIQPQHF.

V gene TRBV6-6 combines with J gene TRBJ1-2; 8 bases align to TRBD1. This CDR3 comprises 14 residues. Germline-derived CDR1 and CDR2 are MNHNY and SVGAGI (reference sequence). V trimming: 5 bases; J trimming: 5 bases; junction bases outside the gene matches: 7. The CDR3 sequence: CASSPDRGGYGYTF. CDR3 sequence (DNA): TGTGCCAGCAGTCCTGACAGGGGAGGTTATGGCTACACCTTC.